This T cell receptor (beta chain) was recorded in a study of T cells in Graves' hyperthyroidism and ophthalmopathy. This clonotype was observed at least ten times. Template material for amplifying TCR beta CDR3 regions consisted of RNA transcripts. HTBI primers were the set used in a first-round RT-PCR of the TCR CDR3. In TCRdb, the multiplex PCR reads were re-called with MiXCR into one record per CDR3 protein. The data contain approximately 640,000 distinct CDR3 sequences, 16% of them singletons. The receptor's source is a woman younger than 45 with Graves' hyperthyroidism. Sequencing was performed on blood.

CDR3 nucleotide sequence: TGTGCCTGGAGTGTACCTTATCATGAGCAGTTCTTC. It specifies CAWSVPYHEQFF. The chain is built from TRBV30 and TRBJ2-1; D is uncertain. Trimming cost V 0 bases and J 8 bases, with 8 bases left between them. The CDR3 extends over 12 amino acids. Germline V CDR1 and CDR2: GTSNPN, SVGIG (reference sequence).